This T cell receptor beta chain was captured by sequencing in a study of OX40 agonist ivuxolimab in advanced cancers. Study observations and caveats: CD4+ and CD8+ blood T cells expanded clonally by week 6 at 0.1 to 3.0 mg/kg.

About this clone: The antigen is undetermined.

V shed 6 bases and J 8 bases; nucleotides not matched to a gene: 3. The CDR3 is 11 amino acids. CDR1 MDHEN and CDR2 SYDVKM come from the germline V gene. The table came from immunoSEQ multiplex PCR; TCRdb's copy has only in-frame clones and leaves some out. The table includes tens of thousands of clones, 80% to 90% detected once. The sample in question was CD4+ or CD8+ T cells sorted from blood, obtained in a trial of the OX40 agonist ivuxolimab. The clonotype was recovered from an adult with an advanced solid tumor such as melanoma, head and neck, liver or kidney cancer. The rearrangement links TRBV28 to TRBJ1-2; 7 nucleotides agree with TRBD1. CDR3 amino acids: CASRRGQGYTF. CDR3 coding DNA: TGTGCCAGCAGGAGGGGGCAAGGCTACACCTTC.